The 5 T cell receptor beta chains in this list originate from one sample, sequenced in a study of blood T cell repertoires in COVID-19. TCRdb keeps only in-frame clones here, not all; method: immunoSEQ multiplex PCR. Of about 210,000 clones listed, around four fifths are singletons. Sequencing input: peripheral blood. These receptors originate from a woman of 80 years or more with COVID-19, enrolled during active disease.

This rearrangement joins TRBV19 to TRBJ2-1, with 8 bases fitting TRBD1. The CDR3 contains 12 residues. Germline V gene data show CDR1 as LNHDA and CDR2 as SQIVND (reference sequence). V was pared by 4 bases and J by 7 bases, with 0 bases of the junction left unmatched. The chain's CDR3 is CASSRTGNEQFF. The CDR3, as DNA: TGTGCCAGTAGTAGGACAGGGAATGAGCAGTTCTTC.

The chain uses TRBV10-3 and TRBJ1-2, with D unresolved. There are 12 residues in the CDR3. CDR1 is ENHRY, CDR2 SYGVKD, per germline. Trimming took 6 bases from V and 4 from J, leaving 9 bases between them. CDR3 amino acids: CAISGEGYGYTF. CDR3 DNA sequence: TGTGCCATCAGCGGAGAGGGCTATGGCTACACCTTC.

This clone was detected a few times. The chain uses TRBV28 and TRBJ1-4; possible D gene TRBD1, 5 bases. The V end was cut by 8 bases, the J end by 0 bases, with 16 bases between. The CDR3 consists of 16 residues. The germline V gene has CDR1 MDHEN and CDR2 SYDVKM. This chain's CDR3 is CASLPGGEATNEKLFF. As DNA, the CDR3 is TGTGCCAGCCTACCGGGGGGGGAGGCAACTAATGAAAAACTGTTTTTT.

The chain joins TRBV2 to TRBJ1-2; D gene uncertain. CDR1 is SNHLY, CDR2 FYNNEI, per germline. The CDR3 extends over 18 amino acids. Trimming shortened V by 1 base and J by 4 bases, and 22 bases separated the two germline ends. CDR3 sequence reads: CASSEGGQRQLWGYGYTF. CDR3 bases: TGTGCCAGCAGTGAAGGAGGGCAGCGGCAGCTGTGGGGCTATGGCTACACCTTC.

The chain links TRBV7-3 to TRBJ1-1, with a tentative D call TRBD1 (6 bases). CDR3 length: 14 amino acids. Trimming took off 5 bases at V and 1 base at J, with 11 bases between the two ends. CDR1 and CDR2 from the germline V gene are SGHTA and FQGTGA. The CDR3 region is CASSAQGSNTEAFF. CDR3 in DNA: TGTGCCAGCAGCGCCCAGGGGTCGAACACTGAAGCTTTCTTT.